A selection of T cell receptor beta chains follows, all from one sample in a study of blood T cell repertoires in COVID-19. Profiling relied on immunoSEQ multiplex PCR, and the TCRdb table lists in-frame clones only, not all of them. In the table there are roughly 200,000 clones, 88% of which are singletons. Sequencing input: peripheral blood. The receptors come from a man younger than 35 with active or convalescent COVID-19. Each CDR3 is given with its conserved first and last residue. The D gene is left open where the match is weak. Clone sizes are given selectively: once, few, many, or a class where the clone is expanded.

CDR3 protein: CASTISTGVGYTF; CDR3 DNA: TGTGCCTCCACCATATCGACGGGGGTAGGCTACACCTTC; clone size: NA; J gene: TRBJ1-2; V gene: TRBV7-2; D gene: NA
CDR3 protein: CASSLGGTANYGYTF; CDR3 DNA: TGTGCCAGCAGCTTAGGAGGGACAGCTAACTATGGCTACACCTTC; clone size: NA; J gene: TRBJ1-2; V gene: TRBV7-9; D gene: TRBD1
CDR3 protein: CASSLEGRTGGVRAEAFF; CDR3 DNA: TGTGCCAGCAGCTTGGAGGGAAGGACAGGGGGCGTCAGGGCCGAAGCTTTCTTT; clone size: NA; J gene: TRBJ1-1; V gene: TRBV5-4; D gene: TRBD1
CDR3 protein: CASSWRAVPYEKLFF; CDR3 DNA: TGTGCCAGCAGTTGGAGGGCAGTACCATATGAAAAACTGTTTTTT; clone size: few; J gene: TRBJ1-4; V gene: TRBV6-5; D gene: NA
CDR3 protein: CASSALAGVGSYNEQFF; CDR3 DNA: TGTGCCAGCAGTGCCCTAGCGGGAGTTGGATCCTACAATGAGCAGTTCTTC; clone size: NA; J gene: TRBJ2-1; V gene: TRBV6-1; D gene: TRBD2
CDR3 protein: CASSQDRGSYEQYF; CDR3 DNA: TGCGCCAGCAGCCAAGATCGGGGCTCCTACGAGCAGTACTTC; clone size: NA; J gene: TRBJ2-7; V gene: TRBV4-3; D gene: NA
CDR3 protein: CASSPTSGREETQYF; CDR3 DNA: TGTGCTAGCAGCCCCACCAGCGGGAGAGAAGAGACCCAGTACTTC; clone size: NA; J gene: TRBJ2-5; V gene: TRBV7-7; D gene: TRBD2
CDR3 protein: CASSFWQGRDYGYTF; CDR3 DNA: TGTGCCAGCAGCTTCTGGCAAGGCAGGGACTATGGCTACACCTTC; clone size: NA; J gene: TRBJ1-2; V gene: TRBV11-2; D gene: NA
CDR3 protein: CSARTGGGNTGELFF; CDR3 DNA: TGCAGCGCCCGTACAGGGGGCGGGAACACCGGGGAGCTGTTTTTT; clone size: many; J gene: TRBJ2-2; V gene: TRBV29-1; D gene: TRBD1
CDR3 protein: CASTRISGISYEQYF; CDR3 DNA: TGTGCCAGCACAAGAATTAGCGGGATCTCCTACGAGCAGTACTTC; clone size: NA; J gene: TRBJ2-7; V gene: TRBV2; D gene: TRBD2
CDR3 protein: CASSFQNEQFF; CDR3 DNA: TGTGCCAGCAGCTTCCAGAATGAGCAGTTCTTC; clone size: NA; J gene: TRBJ2-1; V gene: TRBV7-9; D gene: NA
CDR3 protein: CSVVSVGQPQHF; CDR3 DNA: TGCAGCGTTGTTTCAGTTGGTCAGCCCCAGCATTTT; clone size: NA; J gene: TRBJ1-5; V gene: TRBV29-1; D gene: NA
CDR3 protein: CASSLRGTGPSTEAFF; CDR3 DNA: TGTGCCAGCAGCTTAAGGGGGACAGGCCCCTCTACTGAAGCTTTCTTT; clone size: NA; J gene: TRBJ1-1; V gene: TRBV7-2; D gene: TRBD1
CDR3 protein: CASSSGRLDGEQFF; CDR3 DNA: TGTGCCAGTAGTAGCGGGAGGCTTGATGGTGAGCAGTTCTTC; clone size: NA; J gene: TRBJ2-1; V gene: TRBV19; D gene: TRBD2
CDR3 protein: CASPPGQGIHEQYF; CDR3 DNA: TGCGCCAGCCCACCGGGACAGGGGATCCACGAGCAGTACTTC; clone size: NA; J gene: TRBJ2-7; V gene: TRBV10-1; D gene: TRBD1
CDR3 protein: CAISDRGGRSNTEAFF; CDR3 DNA: TGTGCCATCAGTGATAGGGGGGGGCGGTCGAACACTGAAGCTTTCTTT; clone size: NA; J gene: TRBJ1-1; V gene: TRBV10-3; D gene: NA
CDR3 protein: CASSQEGGDFSYEQYF; CDR3 DNA: TGCGCCAGCAGCCAAGAAGGAGGGGACTTCTCCTACGAGCAGTACTTC; clone size: once; J gene: TRBJ2-7; V gene: TRBV4-1; D gene: NA
CDR3 protein: CASSSEDTDSYNEQFF; CDR3 DNA: TGTGCCAGCAGCTCAGAAGACACAGACTCCTACAATGAGCAGTTCTTC; clone size: few; J gene: TRBJ2-1; V gene: TRBV14; D gene: NA
CDR3 protein: CASSEDRVYGYTF; CDR3 DNA: TGTGCCAGCAGCGAAGACAGGGTCTATGGCTACACCTTC; clone size: NA; J gene: TRBJ1-2; V gene: TRBV6-1; D gene: TRBD1
CDR3 protein: CASSSSWTGDYEQYF; CDR3 DNA: TGTGCCAGCAGCTCATCCTGGACAGGGGACTACGAGCAGTACTTC; clone size: NA; J gene: TRBJ2-7; V gene: TRBV5-4; D gene: TRBD1
CDR3 protein: CAIREKGQDNTEAFF; CDR3 DNA: TGTGCCATCAGAGAAAAAGGACAGGACAACACTGAAGCTTTCTTT; clone size: once; J gene: TRBJ1-1; V gene: TRBV10-3; D gene: TRBD1
CDR3 protein: CASSLRDRGSYGYTF; CDR3 DNA: TGTGCCAGCAGTTTAAGGGACAGGGGTAGCTATGGCTACACCTTC; clone size: NA; J gene: TRBJ1-2; V gene: TRBV27; D gene: TRBD1
CDR3 protein: CASSVGSGRSYNEQFF; CDR3 DNA: TGTGCCAGCAGCGTAGGTAGCGGCCGCTCCTACAATGAGCAGTTCTTC; clone size: NA; J gene: TRBJ2-1; V gene: TRBV9; D gene: NA
CDR3 protein: CASSPGLLNTEAFF; CDR3 DNA: TGCGCCAGCAGCCCGGGACTCCTAAACACTGAAGCTTTCTTT; clone size: NA; J gene: TRBJ1-1; V gene: TRBV4-3; D gene: NA
CDR3 protein: CASQPWKGEKTQYF; CDR3 DNA: TGTGCCAGCCAACCCTGGAAGGGGGAAAAGACCCAGTACTTC; clone size: once; J gene: TRBJ2-5; V gene: TRBV6-5; D gene: NA
CDR3 protein: CASSSLGPIYEQFF; CDR3 DNA: TGTGCCAGCAGCTCTTTGGGCCCGATCTATGAGCAGTTCTTC; clone size: once; J gene: TRBJ2-1; V gene: TRBV7-9; D gene: NA
CDR3 protein: CASSRRDTWGNTIYF; CDR3 DNA: TGTGCCAGCAGCCGCAGGGACACTTGGGGAAACACCATATATTTT; clone size: NA; J gene: TRBJ1-3; V gene: TRBV13; D gene: NA
CDR3 protein: CASSLLTGELFF; CDR3 DNA: TGTGCCAGCAGTTTACTCACCGGGGAGCTGTTTTTT; clone size: NA; J gene: TRBJ2-2; V gene: TRBV27; D gene: NA